The 30 T cell receptor beta chains below all came from one sample that was sequenced in a study of early T cells in non-severe SARS-CoV-2 infection. One entry per CDR3 protein, called by TCRdb with MiXCR from the 5' RACE reads. The table lists tens of thousands of distinct CDR3 sequences, less than 15% of them singletons. Sequencing was performed on whole blood. These receptors originate from an adult who was a healthcare worker with PCR-confirmed SARS-CoV-2 infection or an uninfected control (not recorded which).

J is TRBJ2-3 and V is TRBV4-2; weak D call: TRBD2 (6 bases). This CDR3 comprises 16 residues. The V end lost 1 base, the J end lost 0 bases, and 11 bases lay between the germline ends. CDR1 LGHNA and CDR2 YNFKEQ come from the germline V gene. CDR3 nucleotides: TGTGCCAGCAGCCAAGTCACTAGCCCTAGCACAGATACGCAGTATTTT. Protein product: CASSQVTSPSTDTQYF.

In this sample, this clonotype turned up many times. This sequence joins TRBV10-3 and TRBJ2-6, with D uncertain. The CDR3 consists of 18 residues. Germline CDR1 and CDR2: ENHRY and SYGVKD. V was pared by 1 base and J by 2 bases, with 15 bases between. This CDR3 reads CAISEWPPATPGANVLTF. The CDR3 DNA reads TGTGCCATCAGTGAGTGGCCGCCCGCCACCCCTGGGGCCAACGTCCTGACTTTC.

The table lists this clonotype with a few counts. The chain has TRBV5-1 and TRBJ2-5; no reliable D call. CDR3 length: 13 residues. Trimming pared 4 bases from V and 10 bases from J, leaving 17 bases between. CDR1 is SGHRS, CDR2 YFSETQ, per germline. The CDR3: CASSPSDTAVQYF. In DNA form, the CDR3 reads TGCGCCAGCAGCCCCTCTGACACCGCCGTCCAGTACTTC.

The chain combines TRBV12-3 or TRBV12-4 with TRBJ1-2, with a weak D call TRBD1 (5 bases). Trimming cost V 5 bases and J 1 base, with 20 bases left between them. This CDR3 region has 17 residues. The CDR3 DNA is TGTGCCAGCAGTCCCTTCTGGGGGTCTCCGGATAACTATGGCTACACCTTC. This gives the protein CASSPFWGSPDNYGYTF.

This clonotype was seen more than once but under ten times. This chain's CDR3 is CASSPGTTSTYEQYF. CDR3 sequence (DNA): TGTGCCAGCAGCCCCGGGACAACTTCGACCTACGAGCAGTACTTC. The V call is TRBV28, the J call TRBJ2-7; D might be TRBD1 (6 bases). The V gene's germline CDR1 is MDHEN and CDR2 SYDVKM. The CDR3 runs to 15 residues. The V end lost 6 bases, the J end lost 2 bases, and 17 bases lay between the germline ends.

This clonotype was detected ten times or more. A junction end diverges from the germline sequence, so it may reflect a read error. CDR3 sequence: CASSLGGGELFF. For the CDR3, the DNA is TGTGCCAGCAGCTTAGGCGGCGGGGAGCTGTTTTTT. The chain carries TRBV5-1 and TRBJ2-2; D is undetermined. In germline, CDR1 is SGHRS, CDR2 YFSETQ. This CDR3 spans 12 amino acids.

This clonotype has only a few counts. V and J are TRBV4-1 and TRBJ2-1, with no clear D. This CDR3 spans 13 amino acids. Germline loops: CDR1 MGHRA, CDR2 YSYEKL. Between the trimmed V and J ends, which lost 0 bases and 7 bases, there was a span of 7 bases. CDR3 sequence: CASSQESGNEQFF. DNA for the CDR3: TGCGCCAGCAGCCAAGAGTCTGGGAATGAGCAGTTCTTC.

The sample holds a few counts of this clonotype. The rearrangement links TRBV28 to TRBJ1-6; D gene unclear. CDR3 length equals 16 residues. Germline V CDR1 and CDR2: MDHEN, SYDVKM. Trimming left V 1 base short and J 8 bases short, with 15 bases between. CDR3 coding DNA: TGTGCCAGCAGTTTATTAAGGGCGCAGGCCGATTCACCCCTCCACTTT. This encodes CASSLLRAQADSPLHF.

This clonotype showed up many times. The gene calls are TRBV6-5 and TRBJ2-2; the D is unclear. The germline gives CDR1 MNHEY, CDR2 SVGAGI. V was cut by 8 bases and J by 3 bases, with 10 bases left in between. The CDR3 is 13 amino acids. The CDR3 spells CASGHHDTGELFF. Written as DNA, the CDR3 is TGTGCCAGCGGGCACCACGACACCGGGGAGCTGTTTTTT.

The CDR3 bases are TGTGCCAGCAGCGGTGGGGGGGGCTCGCGGGAAAAACTGTTTTTT. Protein sequence: CASSGGGGSREKLFF. The chain recombines TRBV6-5 with TRBJ1-4, with a tentative D call TRBD1 (6 bases). CDR3 size: 15 residues. Germline V gene data show CDR1 as MNHEY and CDR2 as SVGAGI. Trimming cost V 6 bases and J 8 bases, with 19 bases left between them.

Only a few counts were recorded for this clonotype. V and J are TRBV21-1 and TRBJ1-5. TRBV21-1 counts as a pseudogene. There are 14 residues in the CDR3. The DNA for the CDR3 is TGTGCCAGCAACCTTAGACGGAACAATCAGCCCCAGCATTTT. Translating it yields CASNLRRNNQPQHF.

Only a few counts were recorded for this clonotype. CDR3: CASSLGHAAARIYNEQFF. The CDR3, as DNA: TGTGCCAGCAGCTTAGGACACGCGGCAGCCAGGATTTACAATGAGCAGTTCTTC. This chain links TRBV7-8 with TRBJ2-1; D call uncertain. V gave up 1 base and J gave up 4 bases, with 20 bases separating them. CDR1 SGHVS and CDR2 FQNEAQ come from the germline V gene. The CDR3 loop spans 18 amino acids. The full variable domain, with the rest looked up from reference TRBV7-8 and TRBJ2-1, is GAGVSQSPRYKVAKRGQDVALRCDPISGHVSLFWYQQALGQGPEFLTYFQNEAQLDKSGLPSDRFFAERPEGSVSTLKIQRTQQEDSAVYLCASSLGHAAARIYNEQFFGPGTRLTVL.

The gene calls are TRBV7-9 and TRBJ2-3, with no clear D. Trimming removed 5 bases at V and 8 bases at J, with 14 bases between. The CDR3 is 13 residues long. Germline V CDR1 and CDR2: SEHNR, FQNEAQ (reference sequence). The CDR3 nucleotides read TGTGCCAGCAGCGAGCAGATGGACGGTACGCAGTATTTT. Amino acids: CASSEQMDGTQYF.

This rearrangement joins TRBV11-2 to TRBJ2-1; D is uncertain. Between the trimmed V and J ends, which lost 1 base and 4 bases, there was a span of 11 bases. In germline, CDR1 is SGHAT, CDR2 FQNNGV. CDR3 length: 15 residues. The CDR3 sequence: CASSLVSGTYNEQFF. Written as DNA, the CDR3 is TGTGCCAGCAGCTTAGTGTCAGGAACTTACAATGAGCAGTTCTTC. Supplemented by reference TRBV11-2 and TRBJ2-1, the full variable domain reads EAGVAQSPRYKIIEKRQSVAFWCNPISGHATLYWYQQILGQGPKLLIQFQNNGVVDDSQLPKDRFSAERLKGVDSTLKIQPAKLEDSAVYLCASSLVSGTYNEQFFGPGTRLTVL.

This clonotype was recorded a few times. The chain links TRBV5-1 to TRBJ2-5; D is possibly TRBD1 or TRBD2 (5 bases each). The CDR3 length is 15 residues. Per the germline V gene, CDR1 is SGHRS and CDR2 is YFSETQ. V dropped 4 bases and J dropped 3 bases, with 16 bases sitting between them. CDR3 sequence reads: CASSETGTTKETQYF. The CDR3 DNA sequence: TGCGCCAGCAGCGAGACCGGGACGACTAAAGAGACCCAGTACTTC.

The chain has TRBV28 and TRBJ1-2; D uncertain. The CDR3 is 12 residues long. Trimming took 5 bases from V and 4 from J, leaving 8 bases between them. CDR1 and CDR2 (germline): MDHEN, SYDVKM. In DNA, the CDR3 is TGTGCCAGCAGTCTGGAGTTCTATGGCTACACCTTC. Amino acids: CASSLEFYGYTF.

In its sample, this clonotype was seen many times. This chain uses TRBV12-3 or TRBV12-4 with TRBJ2-7; 8 bases line up with TRBD1. V was pared by 6 bases and J by 4 bases, with 5 bases of the junction left unmatched. CDR3 length equals 13 residues. The CDR3 sequence: CASRKDRAYEQYF. CDR3 nucleotide sequence: TGTGCCAGCAGGAAGGACAGGGCATACGAGCAGTACTTC.

The chain links TRBV4-2 to TRBJ2-5; 9 nucleotides line up with TRBD2. The CDR3 is 17 amino acids. V lost 2 bases, J lost 2 bases, and 9 bases stayed unmatched. Germline V CDR1 and CDR2: LGHNA, YNFKEQ. The CDR3 spells CASSQRASGDFQETQYF. The CDR3 DNA follows: TGTGCCAGCAGCCAACGTGCTAGCGGGGATTTTCAAGAGACCCAGTACTTC.

This clonotype was recorded many times. The rearrangement joins TRBV10-3 to TRBJ1-2, with D unresolved. CDR1 is ENHRY, CDR2 SYGVKD, per germline. The length of the CDR3 is 14 residues. The ends were cut back, 2 bases at V and 0 bases at J, with 7 bases in the middle. CDR3 nucleotide sequence: TGTGCCATCAGTGAGGGCCGCTCTAACTATGGCTACACCTTC. It yields the protein CAISEGRSNYGYTF.

This clonotype was seen only a few times. The DNA of the CDR3 is TGCAGCGTTGCGGAAACTGAAGCTTTCTTT. Amino acid sequence: CSVAETEAFF. The gene calls are TRBV29-1 and TRBJ1-1; D gene unclear. The length of the CDR3 is 10 residues. Trimming removed 4 bases from V and 5 bases from J, with 5 bases in between. The germline V gene has CDR1 SQVTM and CDR2 ANQGSEA.

This clonotype was found a few times. The V gene is TRBV7-9, the J gene TRBJ1-6, with TRBD1 as a possible D gene (6 bases). Trimming removed 10 bases from V and 7 bases from J, with 14 bases in between. The CDR3 extends over 13 amino acids. Germline V gene data show CDR1 as SEHNR and CDR2 as FQNEAQ (reference sequence). The CDR3 loop reads CATSTGANSPLHF. As DNA, the CDR3 is TGTGCCACCTCGACGGGGGCGAATTCACCCCTCCACTTT. Supplemented by reference TRBV7-9 and TRBJ1-6, the full variable domain reads DTGVSQNPRHKITKRGQNVTFRCDPISEHNRLYWYRQTLGQGPEFLTYFQNEAQLEKSRLLSDRFSAERPKGSFSTLEIQRTEQGDSAMYLCATSTGANSPLHFGNGTRLTVT.

The chain is built from TRBV5-1 and TRBJ2-1, with 12 bases lining up with TRBD2. CDR3 length: 18 residues. The trim removed 2 bases at V and 9 bases at J, leaving 15 bases unmatched. The germline V gene has CDR1 SGHRS and CDR2 YFSETQ. The CDR3 DNA reads as TGCGCCAGCAGCTTTACGACTAGCGGGGGAACTCAATCTAGTGAGCAGTTCTTC. Translated: CASSFTTSGGTQSSEQFF.

This rearrangement joins TRBV3-1 to TRBJ2-6, with D uncertain. Looked up from germline, CDR1 is LGHDT and CDR2 is YNNKEL (reference sequence). V lost 2 bases and J lost 4, with 9 bases in between. This CDR3 has 15 residues. The CDR3 spells CASSQTLGGANVLTF. DNA for the CDR3: TGTGCCAGCAGCCAAACTTTGGGAGGGGCCAACGTCCTGACTTTC.

This clonotype was seen at least ten times. The chain carries TRBV5-1 and TRBJ2-1; 10 nucleotides agree with TRBD1. This CDR3 spans 15 amino acids. Germline V gene data show CDR1 as SGHRS and CDR2 as YFSETQ. The J segment lost 9 bases and the V segment lost 3 bases, leaving 9 bases of the junction unmatched. Here the CDR3 DNA reads TGCGCCAGCAGCTCTAGGACAGGGGGATACGCTGAGCAGTTCTTC. Encoded protein: CASSSRTGGYAEQFF.

There are a few counts of this clonotype. The chain uses TRBV6-1 and TRBJ2-7; D is unresolved. The CDR3 loop spans 16 amino acids. The V and J ends lost 1 base and 2 bases respectively, with 15 bases between them. Germline values: CDR1 MNHNS, CDR2 SASEGT. The CDR3 loop reads CASSEDYRTVTYEQYF. The CDR3 nucleotides are TGTGCCAGCAGTGAAGATTATAGGACGGTAACCTACGAGCAGTACTTC.

In its sample, this clonotype was seen a few times. The chain recombines TRBV29-1 with TRBJ2-1; weak D call: TRBD2 (6 bases). The CDR3 consists of 10 residues. V was cut by 6 bases and J by 15 bases, with 15 bases left in between. The V gene's germline CDR1 is SQVTM and CDR2 ANQGSEA. The CDR3 DNA sequence: TGCAGCGTCCAACCGGGACTTCTGTTCTTC. It yields the protein CSVQPGLLFF.

This clonotype turned up a few times. The chain couples TRBV7-9 to TRBJ2-7, with D maybe TRBD1 (5 bases). Germline CDR1 reads SEHNR; CDR2 reads FQNEAQ (reference sequence). CDR3 length: 14 residues. Trimming removed 5 bases from V and 5 bases from J, with 16 bases in between. The CDR3 region has the DNA TGTGCCAGCAGCCCCTACCTGGGCAGGGACGAGCAGTACTTC. Its translation: CASSPYLGRDEQYF.

The chain links TRBV29-1 to TRBJ1-1, with 7 nucleotides matching TRBD1. The CDR3 has 14 residues. V gave up 7 bases and J gave up 0 bases; unmatched junction bases: 8. Germline CDR1 is SQVTM and CDR2 is ANQGSEA. The CDR3 nucleotides read TGCAGCGCTCACCTCAGGGGGATGAACACTGAAGCTTTCTTT. It yields the protein CSAHLRGMNTEAFF.

V usage is TRBV7-9 and J usage is TRBJ2-2, with D hard to call. CDR3 size: 14 residues. Deletions cut 1 base from V and 2 bases from J, with 5 bases between. CDR1 and CDR2 (germline): SEHNR, FQNEAQ (reference sequence). CDR3 in DNA: TGTGCCAGCAGCTTAGTTCCTAACACCGGGGAGCTGTTTTTT. Amino acids: CASSLVPNTGELFF.

The chain has TRBV2 and TRBJ2-6, with D tentatively TRBD1 or TRBD2 (5 bases each). Trimming took off 6 bases at V and 0 bases at J, with 9 bases between the two ends. Germline-derived CDR1 and CDR2 are SNHLY and FYNNEI. The CDR3 is 15 amino acids. The CDR3 region is CASRGRYSGANVLTF. The CDR3 coding sequence is TGTGCCAGCAGGGGACGGTACTCTGGGGCCAACGTCCTGACTTTC.